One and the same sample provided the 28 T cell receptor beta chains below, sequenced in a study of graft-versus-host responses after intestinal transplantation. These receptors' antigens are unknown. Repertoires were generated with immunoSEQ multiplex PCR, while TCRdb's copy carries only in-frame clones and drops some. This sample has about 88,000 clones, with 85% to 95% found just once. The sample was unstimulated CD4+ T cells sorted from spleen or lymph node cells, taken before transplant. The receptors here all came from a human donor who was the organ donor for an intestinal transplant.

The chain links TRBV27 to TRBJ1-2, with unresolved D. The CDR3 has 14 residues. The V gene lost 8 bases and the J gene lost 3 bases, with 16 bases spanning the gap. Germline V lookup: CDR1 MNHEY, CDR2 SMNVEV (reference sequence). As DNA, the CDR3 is TGTGCCAGCTATCTCAGCGTATCGGACTATGGCTACACCTTC. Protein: CASYLSVSDYGYTF.

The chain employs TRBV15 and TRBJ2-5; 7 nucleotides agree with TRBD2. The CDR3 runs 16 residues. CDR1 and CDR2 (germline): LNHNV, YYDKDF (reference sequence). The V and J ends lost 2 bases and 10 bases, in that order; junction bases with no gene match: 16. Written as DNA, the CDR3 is TGTGCCACCAGCAGACCCGGGCAGCGGGGCGATGGGGGCCAGTACTTC. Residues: CATSRPGQRGDGGQYF.

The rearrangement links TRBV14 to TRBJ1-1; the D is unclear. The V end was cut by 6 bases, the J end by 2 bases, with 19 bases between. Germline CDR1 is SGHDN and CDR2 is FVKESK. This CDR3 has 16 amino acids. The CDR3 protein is CASSLVLTLVNTEAFF. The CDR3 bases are TGTGCCAGCAGTCTAGTCCTTACTTTGGTAAACACTGAAGCTTTCTTT.

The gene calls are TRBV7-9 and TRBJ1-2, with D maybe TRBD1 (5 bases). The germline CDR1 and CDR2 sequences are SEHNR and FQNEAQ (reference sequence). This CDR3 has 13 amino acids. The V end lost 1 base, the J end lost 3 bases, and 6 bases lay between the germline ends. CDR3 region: CASSLGRDYGYTF. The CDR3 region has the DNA TGTGCCAGCAGCTTAGGCAGGGACTATGGCTACACCTTC.

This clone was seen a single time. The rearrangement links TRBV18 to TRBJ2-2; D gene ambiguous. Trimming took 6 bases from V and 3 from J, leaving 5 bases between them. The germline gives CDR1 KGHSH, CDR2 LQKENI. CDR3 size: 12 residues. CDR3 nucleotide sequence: TGTGCCAGCTCTCTATACACCGGGGAGCTGTTTTTT. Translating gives CASSLYTGELFF.

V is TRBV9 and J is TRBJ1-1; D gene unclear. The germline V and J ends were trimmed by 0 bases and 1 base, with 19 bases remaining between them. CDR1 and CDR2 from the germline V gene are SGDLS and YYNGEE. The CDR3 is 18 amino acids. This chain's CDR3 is CASSVGRRTRARNTEAFF. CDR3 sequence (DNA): TGTGCCAGCAGCGTAGGAAGGAGGACGCGGGCCCGGAACACTGAAGCTTTCTTT. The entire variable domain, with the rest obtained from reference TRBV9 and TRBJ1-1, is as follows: DSGVTQTPKHLITATGQRVTLRCSPRSGDLSVYWYQQSLDQGLQFLIQYYNGEERAKGNILERFSAQQFPDLHSELNLSSLELGDSALYFCASSVGRRTRARNTEAFFGQGTRLTVV.

The CDR3 sequence: CASSLTRPGWISGNTIYF. CDR3 nucleotide sequence: TGTGCCAGCAGCCTCACCCGGCCGGGATGGATCTCTGGAAACACCATATATTTT. The genes are TRBV7-8 and TRBJ1-3; no definite D call. CDR3 size: 18 residues. Trimming stripped 5 bases from V and 0 bases from J, with 20 bases between. The V gene's germline CDR1 is SGHVS and CDR2 FQNEAQ.

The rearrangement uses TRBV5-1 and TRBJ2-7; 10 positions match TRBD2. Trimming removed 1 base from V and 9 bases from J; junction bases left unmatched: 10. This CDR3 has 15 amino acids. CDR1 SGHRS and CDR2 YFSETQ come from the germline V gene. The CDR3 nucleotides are TGCGCCAGCAGCTTGCATGTTGAACTAGCGGGACGGCAGTACTTC. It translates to CASSLHVELAGRQYF.

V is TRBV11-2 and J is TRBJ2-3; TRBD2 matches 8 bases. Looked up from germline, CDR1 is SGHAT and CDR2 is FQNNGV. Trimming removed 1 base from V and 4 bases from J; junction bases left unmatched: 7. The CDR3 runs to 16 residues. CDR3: CASSLGGRGAADTQYF. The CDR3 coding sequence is TGTGCCAGCAGCTTAGGAGGGCGGGGGGCAGCAGATACGCAGTATTTT.

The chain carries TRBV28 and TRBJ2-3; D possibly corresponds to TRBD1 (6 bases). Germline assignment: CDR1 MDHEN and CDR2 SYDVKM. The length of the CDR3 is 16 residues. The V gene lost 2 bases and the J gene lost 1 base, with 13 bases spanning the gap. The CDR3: CASSLVGAAGTDTQYF. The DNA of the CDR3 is TGTGCCAGCAGTTTAGTGGGGGCTGCAGGCACAGATACGCAGTATTTT.

The CDR3 DNA follows: TGTGCCAGCAGCTTTTCGAATGAGCAGTTCTTC. This encodes CASSFSNEQFF. This chain connects TRBV7-6 to TRBJ2-1; no clear D. Germline-derived CDR1 and CDR2 are SGHVS and FNYEAQ. The CDR3 covers 11 residues. V shed 3 bases and J shed 7 bases, with 4 bases lying between them.

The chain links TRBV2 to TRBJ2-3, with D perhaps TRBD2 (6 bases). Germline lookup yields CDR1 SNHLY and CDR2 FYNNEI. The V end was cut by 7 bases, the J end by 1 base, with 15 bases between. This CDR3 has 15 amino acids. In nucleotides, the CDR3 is TGTGCCAGCAAGAACGGACTACCAGGCACAGATACGCAGTATTTT. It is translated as CASKNGLPGTDTQYF. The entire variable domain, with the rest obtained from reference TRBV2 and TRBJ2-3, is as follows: EPEVTQTPSHQVTQMGQEVILRCVPISNHLYFYWYRQILGQKVEFLVSFYNNEISEKSEIFDDQFSVERPDGSNFTLKIRSTKLEDSAMYFCASKNGLPGTDTQYFGPGTRLTVL.

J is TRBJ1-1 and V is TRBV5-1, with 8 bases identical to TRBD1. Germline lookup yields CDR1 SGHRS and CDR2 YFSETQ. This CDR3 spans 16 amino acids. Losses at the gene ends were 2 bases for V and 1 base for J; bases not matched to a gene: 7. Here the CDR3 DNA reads TGCGCCAGCAGCTTACCGGGACAGGTAGCGAACACTGAAGCTTTCTTT. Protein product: CASSLPGQVANTEAFF.

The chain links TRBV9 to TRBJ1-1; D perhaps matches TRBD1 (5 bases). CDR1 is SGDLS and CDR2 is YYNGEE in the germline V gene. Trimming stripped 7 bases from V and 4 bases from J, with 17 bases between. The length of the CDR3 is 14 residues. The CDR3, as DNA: TGTGCCAGCTCTTCGGCGGGGGGAGGCACTGAAGCTTTCTTT. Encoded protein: CASSSAGGGTEAFF. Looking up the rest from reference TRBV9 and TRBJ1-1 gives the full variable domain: DSGVTQTPKHLITATGQRVTLRCSPRSGDLSVYWYQQSLDQGLQFLIQYYNGEERAKGNILERFSAQQFPDLHSELNLSSLELGDSALYFCASSSAGGGTEAFFGQGTRLTVV.

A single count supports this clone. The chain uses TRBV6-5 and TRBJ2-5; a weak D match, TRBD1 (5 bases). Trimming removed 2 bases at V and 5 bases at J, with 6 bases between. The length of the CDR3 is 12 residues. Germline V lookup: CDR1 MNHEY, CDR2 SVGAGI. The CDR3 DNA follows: TGTGCCAGCAGTTACAACAGGGAGACCCAGTACTTC. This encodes CASSYNRETQYF.

The CDR3 DNA reads TGCGCCAGCACCCCCGGGACAGGGGTCACAGATACGCAGTATTTT. The encoded protein is CASTPGTGVTDTQYF. This chain connects TRBV5-1 to TRBJ2-3, with 10 bases fitting TRBD1. This CDR3 spans 15 amino acids. Germline-derived CDR1 and CDR2 are SGHRS and YFSETQ. Trimming removed 6 bases from V and 2 bases from J; junction bases left unmatched: 6.

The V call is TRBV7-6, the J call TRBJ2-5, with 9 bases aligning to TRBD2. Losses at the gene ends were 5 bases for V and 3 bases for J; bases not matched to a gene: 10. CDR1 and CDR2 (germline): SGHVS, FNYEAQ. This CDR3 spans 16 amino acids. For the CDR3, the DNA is TGTGCCAGCAGCCCTAGGGGTCCTAGCGGGGAAGAGACCCAGTACTTC. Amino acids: CASSPRGPSGEETQYF.

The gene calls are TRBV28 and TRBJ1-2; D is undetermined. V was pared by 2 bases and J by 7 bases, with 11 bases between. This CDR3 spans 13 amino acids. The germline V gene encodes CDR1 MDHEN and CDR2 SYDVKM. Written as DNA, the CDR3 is TGTGCCAGCAGTTTACTCGGACGGGGTGGCTACACCTTC. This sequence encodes CASSLLGRGGYTF.

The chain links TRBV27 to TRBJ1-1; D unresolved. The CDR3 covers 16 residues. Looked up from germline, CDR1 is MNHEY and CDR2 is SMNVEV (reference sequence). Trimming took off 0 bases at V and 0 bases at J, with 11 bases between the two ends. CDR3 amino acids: CASSLSVFNMNTEAFF. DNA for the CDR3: TGTGCCAGCAGTTTATCTGTATTCAACATGAACACTGAAGCTTTCTTT.

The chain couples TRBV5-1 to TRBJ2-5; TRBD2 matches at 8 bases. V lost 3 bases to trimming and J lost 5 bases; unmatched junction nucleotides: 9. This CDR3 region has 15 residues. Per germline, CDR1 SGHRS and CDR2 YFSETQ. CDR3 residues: CASSWPGGAAETQYF. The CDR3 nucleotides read TGCGCCAGCAGCTGGCCGGGGGGGGCTGCGGAGACCCAGTACTTC.

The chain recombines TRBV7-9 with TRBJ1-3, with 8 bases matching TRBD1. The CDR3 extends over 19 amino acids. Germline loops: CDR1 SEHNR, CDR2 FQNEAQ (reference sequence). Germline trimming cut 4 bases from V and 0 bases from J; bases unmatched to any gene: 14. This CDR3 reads CASSSRTGSSSGSGNTIYF. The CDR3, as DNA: TGTGCCAGCAGCTCTCGGACAGGGTCATCCTCCGGCTCTGGAAACACCATATATTTT.

Here the CDR3 DNA reads TGTGCCAGCAGTGACCCTACTAGAGGCACAGATACGCAGTATTTT. Protein sequence: CASSDPTRGTDTQYF. The chain carries TRBV6-4 and TRBJ2-3; a weak D match, TRBD2 (5 bases). The V end lost 2 bases, the J end lost 1 base, and 10 bases lay between the germline ends. Germline CDR1 MRHNA, CDR2 SNTAGT. This CDR3 region has 15 residues.

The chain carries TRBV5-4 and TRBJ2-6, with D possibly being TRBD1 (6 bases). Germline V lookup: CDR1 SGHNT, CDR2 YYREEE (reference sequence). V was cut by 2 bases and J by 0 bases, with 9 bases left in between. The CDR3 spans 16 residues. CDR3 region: CASSLDRSSGANVLTF. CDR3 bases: TGTGCCAGCAGCTTAGACAGGAGCTCTGGGGCCAACGTCCTGACTTTC.

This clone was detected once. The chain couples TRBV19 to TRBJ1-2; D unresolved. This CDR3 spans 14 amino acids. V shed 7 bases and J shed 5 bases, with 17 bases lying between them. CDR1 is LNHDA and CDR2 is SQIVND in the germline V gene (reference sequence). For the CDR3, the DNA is TGTGCCAGTAATCCGGACGGGGTATTTTATGGCTACACCTTC. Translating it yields CASNPDGVFYGYTF.

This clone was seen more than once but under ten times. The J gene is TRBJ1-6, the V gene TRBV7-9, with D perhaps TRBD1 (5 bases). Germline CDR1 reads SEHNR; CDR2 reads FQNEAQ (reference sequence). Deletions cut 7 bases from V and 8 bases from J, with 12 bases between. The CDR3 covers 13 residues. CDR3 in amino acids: CASTRTGDSPLHF. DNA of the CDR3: TGTGCCAGCACCCGAACAGGAGATTCACCCCTCCACTTT.

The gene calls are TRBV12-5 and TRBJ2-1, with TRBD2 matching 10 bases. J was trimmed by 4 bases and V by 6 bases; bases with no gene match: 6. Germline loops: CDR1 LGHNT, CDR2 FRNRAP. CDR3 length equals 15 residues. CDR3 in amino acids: CASGNIAGGYNEQFF. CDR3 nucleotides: TGTGCTAGTGGGAATATAGCGGGGGGATACAATGAGCAGTTCTTC.

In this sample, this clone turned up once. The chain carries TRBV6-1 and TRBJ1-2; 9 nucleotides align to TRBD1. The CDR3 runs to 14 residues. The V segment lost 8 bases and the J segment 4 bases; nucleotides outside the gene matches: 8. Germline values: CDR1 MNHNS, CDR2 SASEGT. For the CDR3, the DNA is TGTGCCAGCCTTCACCGGGACAGGGCCTATGGCTACACCTTC. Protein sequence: CASLHRDRAYGYTF.

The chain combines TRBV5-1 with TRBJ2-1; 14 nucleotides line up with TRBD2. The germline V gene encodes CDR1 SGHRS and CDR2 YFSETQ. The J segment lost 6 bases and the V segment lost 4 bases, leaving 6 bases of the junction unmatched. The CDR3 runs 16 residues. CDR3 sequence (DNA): TGCGCCAGCAGCGGAACCGGGACTAGCGGGGGCAATGAGCAGTTCTTC. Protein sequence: CASSGTGTSGGNEQFF.